Listed here are 30 T cell receptor beta chains from one sample, sequenced in a study of blood T cell repertoires in COVID-19. Some clones are missing from TCRdb's copy, which holds only in-frame ones; the method was immunoSEQ multiplex PCR. The sample consists of a few hundred thousand clones, around 88% of them appearing once. Sequencing input: PBMCs or T cells enriched from blood (not recorded which). These receptors were collected from a middle-aged woman with acute COVID-19.

The chain has TRBV6-5 and TRBJ1-1, with D perhaps TRBD1 (5 bases). Trimming shortened V by 5 bases and J by 0 bases, and 13 bases separated the two germline ends. The germline gives CDR1 MNHEY, CDR2 SVGAGI. This CDR3 has 15 residues. CDR3: CASSRPAGMNTEAFF. CDR3 coding DNA: TGTGCCAGCAGTAGGCCCGCAGGGATGAACACTGAAGCTTTCTTT.

The V and J genes are TRBV3-1 (or the pseudogene TRBV3-2) and TRBJ2-1, with a tentative D call TRBD2 (7 bases). Deletions cut 0 bases from V and 2 bases from J, with 11 bases between. This CDR3 is 16 amino acids long. Germline V gene sequence: CDR1 LGHDT, CDR2 YNNKEL (reference sequence). CDR3: CASSQELRGPYNEQFF. The CDR3 nucleotides read TGTGCCAGCAGCCAAGAATTGCGGGGGCCCTACAATGAGCAGTTCTTC.

This chain joins TRBV19 and TRBJ2-1, with 8 bases fitting TRBD2. Germline values: CDR1 LNHDA, CDR2 SQIVND (reference sequence). The CDR3 spans 14 residues. Trimming took 7 bases from V and 10 from J; bases not matched to a gene: 12. CDR3 nucleotides: TGTGCCAGTAAGTCGACTAGCGTGGCTAGGGAGCAGTTCTTC. Translated: CASKSTSVAREQFF.

This chain joins TRBV4-1 and TRBJ2-2; TRBD2 might be the D (5 bases). V gave up 1 base and J gave up 5 bases, with 14 bases separating them. Germline lookup yields CDR1 MGHRA and CDR2 YSYEKL. The CDR3 loop spans 16 amino acids. In nucleotides, the CDR3 is TGCGCCAGCAGCCAAGTTGTGGGTTCGGGAACCGGGGAGCTGTTTTTT. It translates to CASSQVVGSGTGELFF.

V gene TRBV9 combines with J gene TRBJ1-4; 10 nucleotides line up with TRBD1. Germline values: CDR1 SGDLS, CDR2 YYNGEE. This CDR3 has 16 amino acids. V dropped 4 bases and J dropped 5; count of bases not matched to a gene: 8. The CDR3 DNA sequence: TGTGCCAGCAGCAAGGGACAGGGGCCCAGAAATGAAAAACTGTTTTTT. Its protein product is CASSKGQGPRNEKLFF.

V and J are TRBV7-9 and TRBJ2-1; TRBD2 aligns across 8 bases. CDR1 SEHNR and CDR2 FQNEAQ come from the germline V gene (reference sequence). The trim removed 6 bases at V and 4 bases at J, leaving 11 bases unmatched. The CDR3 has 16 residues. The CDR3 DNA sequence: TGTGCCAGCAGTTTTAACTTACTAGCGGCATACAATGAGCAGTTCTTC. Encoded protein: CASSFNLLAAYNEQFF.

V is TRBV10-3 and J is TRBJ2-4; a weak D match, TRBD2 (6 bases). This CDR3 has 14 residues. V lost 3 bases and J lost 6, with 12 bases in between. Looked up from germline, CDR1 is ENHRY and CDR2 is SYGVKD. This CDR3 is CAISEMEGTNIQYF. The DNA of the CDR3 is TGTGCCATCAGTGAAATGGAGGGAACAAACATTCAGTACTTC.

V and J are TRBV10-2 and TRBJ2-7; TRBD1 might be the D (5 bases). Trimming cost V 11 bases and J 4 bases, with 9 bases left between them. The CDR3 has 10 amino acids. Germline V gives CDR1 WSHSY, CDR2 SAAADI. CDR3 DNA sequence: TGCGCCCGACAGATGTACGAGCAGTACGTC. The encoded protein is CARQMYEQYV.

This clone was found a few times. The chain recombines TRBV18 with TRBJ1-1; no definite D call. Germline assignment: CDR1 KGHSH and CDR2 LQKENI. The germline V and J ends were trimmed by 3 bases and 0 bases, with 8 bases remaining between them. This CDR3 contains 14 residues. CDR3 loop: CASSPWTVNTEAFF. In nucleotides, the CDR3 is TGTGCCAGCTCACCCTGGACTGTGAACACTGAAGCTTTCTTT. Drawing the rest from reference TRBV18 and TRBJ1-1, the complete variable domain is NAGVMQNPRHLVRRRGQEARLRCSPMKGHSHVYWYRQLPEEGLKFMVYLQKENIIDESGMPKERFSAEFPKEGPSILRIQQVVRGDSAAYFCASSPWTVNTEAFFGQGTRLTVV.

This chain connects TRBV7-2 to TRBJ1-2; no definite D call. Germline V gene lookup returns CDR1 SGHTA and CDR2 FQGNSA. The ends were cut back, 1 base at V and 4 bases at J, with 16 bases in the middle. The CDR3 extends over 16 amino acids. The CDR3 nucleotides are TGTGCCAGCAGCTTAGGGCAGACTCTGCTCGGCTATGGCTACACCTTC. Translated: CASSLGQTLLGYGYTF. The whole variable domain, remainder taken from reference TRBV7-2 and TRBJ1-2, is GAGVSQSPSNKVTEKGKDVELRCDPISGHTALYWYRQSLGQGLEFLIYFQGNSAPDKSGLPSDRFSAERTGGSVSTLTIQRTQQEDSAVYLCASSLGQTLLGYGYTFGSGTRLTVV.

The chain recombines TRBV18 with TRBJ2-1; D is perhaps TRBD2 (6 bases). The CDR3 sequence is 15 residues long. The V and J ends lost 1 base and 9 bases respectively, with 16 bases between them. Per the germline V gene, CDR1 is KGHSH and CDR2 is LQKENI. DNA of the CDR3: TGTGCCAGCTCACCACGGGGTCCGGGGGAGAGTGAGCAGTTCTTC. This translates into CASSPRGPGESEQFF.

The chain links TRBV30 to TRBJ2-1; tentative D call: TRBD1 (5 bases). V lost 5 bases and J 8 bases, leaving 10 bases between the germline ends. The CDR3 has 11 residues. The germline V gene has CDR1 GTSNPN and CDR2 SVGIG (reference sequence). CDR3 nucleotides: TGTGCCTGGGCCCCCAGGGATGAGCAGTTCTTC. Its protein product is CAWAPRDEQFF.

V is TRBV9 and J is TRBJ2-1; D remains unclear. Germline CDR1 is SGDLS and CDR2 is YYNGEE. V was clipped by 4 bases and J by 0 bases, with 11 bases between them. The CDR3 length is 15 residues. CDR3 sequence: CASSPGYASYNEQFF. The CDR3 coding sequence is TGTGCCAGCAGCCCCGGGTATGCCTCCTACAATGAGCAGTTCTTC. The full variable domain, with the rest looked up from reference TRBV9 and TRBJ2-1, is DSGVTQTPKHLITATGQRVTLRCSPRSGDLSVYWYQQSLDQGLQFLIQYYNGEERAKGNILERFSAQQFPDLHSELNLSSLELGDSALYFCASSPGYASYNEQFFGPGTRLTVL.

This sequence joins TRBV2 and TRBJ2-2; a possible D gene is TRBD1 (6 bases). CDR3 size: 15 residues. Trimming cost V 3 bases and J 3 bases, with 11 bases left between them. The germline CDR1 and CDR2 sequences are SNHLY and FYNNEI. The DNA for the CDR3 is TGTGCCAGCAGTGATCAGAACAGGGACACCGGGGAGCTGTTTTTT. Encoded protein: CASSDQNRDTGELFF.

This rearrangement joins TRBV7-2 to TRBJ1-5; 7 bases are a match to TRBD1. The CDR3 length is 16 residues. Per germline, CDR1 SGHTA and CDR2 FQGNSA. After removal of 1 base from V and 7 bases from J, the junction contained 10 bases not matched to a gene. The DNA of the CDR3 is TGTGCCAGCAGCTTAGTATCGACAGGGTGGAAACAGCCCCAGCATTTT. It yields the protein CASSLVSTGWKQPQHF. The variable domain in full, completed from reference TRBV7-2 and TRBJ1-5, reads GAGVSQSPSNKVTEKGKDVELRCDPISGHTALYWYRQSLGQGLEFLIYFQGNSAPDKSGLPSDRFSAERTGGSVSTLTIQRTQQEDSAVYLCASSLVSTGWKQPQHFGDGTRLSIL.

This rearrangement joins TRBV5-4 to TRBJ1-2; D perhaps matches TRBD1 (6 bases). V shed 3 bases and J shed 8 bases, with 20 bases lying between them. Germline CDR1 is SGHNT and CDR2 is YYREEE (reference sequence). This CDR3 region has 15 residues. The CDR3 reads CASSSLLTGSEGYTF. The DNA for the CDR3 is TGTGCCAGCAGCTCCTTGCTTACAGGGTCGGAGGGCTACACCTTC.

The rearrangement links TRBV21-1 to TRBJ2-7; TRBD2 was called by the table and not checked on the DNA. TRBV21-1 is reported as a pseudogene. The length of the CDR3 is 17 residues. The CDR3 sequence is CASSKGAGTSGRYEQYV. DNA of the CDR3: TGTGCCAGCAGCAAAGGCGCGGGAACTAGCGGGAGATACGAGCAGTACGTC.

The rearrangement links TRBV24-1 to TRBJ2-2, with D perhaps matching TRBD1 (6 bases). CDR3 length equals 16 residues. CDR1 is KGHDR and CDR2 is SFDVKD in the germline V gene. The ends were cut back, 2 bases at V and 0 bases at J, with 9 bases in the middle. CDR3 region: CATSDSDRTNTGELFF. Here the CDR3 DNA reads TGTGCCACCAGTGATTCCGACAGGACGAACACCGGGGAGCTGTTTTTT.

J is TRBJ2-5 and V is TRBV4-1, with TRBD2 identical over 8 bases. The CDR3 sequence is 19 residues long. With V trimmed by 1 base and J by 2 bases, 15 bases remained unmatched. Germline assignment: CDR1 MGHRA and CDR2 YSYEKL. The CDR3 sequence is CASSQALPPGGLAQETQYF. DNA of the CDR3: TGCGCCAGCAGCCAAGCTCTCCCACCGGGGGGGCTAGCGCAAGAGACCCAGTACTTC.

In DNA form, the CDR3 reads TGTGCCAGCAGTTTAGTAGGAGGCTCCGAGCAGTACGTC. It translates to CASSLVGGSEQYV. This sequence joins TRBV12-3 or TRBV12-4 and TRBJ2-7, with TRBD2 as a possible D gene (5 bases). The CDR3 has 13 residues. Trimming took 1 base from V and 6 from J, leaving 10 bases between them.

V usage is TRBV5-1 and J usage is TRBJ2-3; 9 bases match TRBD1. CDR3 length equals 15 residues. Germline-derived CDR1 and CDR2 are SGHRS and YFSETQ. Germline trimming cut 4 bases from V and 5 bases from J; bases unmatched to any gene: 8. The CDR3 sequence is CASSTGQGRLDTQYF. CDR3 nucleotides: TGCGCCAGCAGCACCGGACAGGGGAGGTTAGATACGCAGTATTTT.

This chain joins TRBV10-1 and TRBJ1-3; D is unclear. V gave up 8 bases and J gave up 0 bases, with 8 bases separating them. There are 13 residues in the CDR3. From germline, CDR1 is WNHNN and CDR2 SYGVQD (reference sequence). The CDR3 spells CASQVGSGNTIYF. Written as DNA, the CDR3 is TGCGCCAGCCAGGTCGGCTCTGGAAACACCATATATTTT.

The chain joins TRBV30 to TRBJ1-5; maybe TRBD1 (5 bases). The germline V gene encodes CDR1 GTSNPN and CDR2 SVGIG (reference sequence). V was shortened by 0 bases and J by 0 bases, with 12 bases between the two germline ends. CDR3 length: 16 amino acids. The CDR3 here is CAWSVRGEGSNQPQHF. In nucleotides, the CDR3 is TGTGCCTGGAGTGTAAGAGGGGAGGGTAGCAATCAGCCCCAGCATTTT.

The genes are TRBV2 and TRBJ1-5; a weak D match, TRBD1 (6 bases). This CDR3 contains 15 residues. Germline lookup yields CDR1 SNHLY and CDR2 FYNNEI. Trimming stripped 3 bases from V and 2 bases from J, with 11 bases between. CDR3 protein: CASSDYRVGNQPQHF. As DNA, the CDR3 is TGTGCCAGCAGTGACTACAGGGTTGGCAATCAGCCCCAGCATTTT.

Concerning this clone: The identical CDR3 is also encoded by other nucleotide sequences in the sample. The V and J genes are TRBV5-1 and TRBJ2-3; TRBD2 matches at 9 bases. CDR3 size: 16 residues. J lost 2 bases, V lost 0 bases, and 4 bases had no gene match. CDR1 is SGHRS and CDR2 is YFSETQ in the germline V gene. The chain's CDR3 is CASSLAGGGATDTQYF. The CDR3 coding sequence is TGCGCCAGCAGCTTGGCGGGCGGGGGGGCCACAGATACGCAGTATTTT.

V gene TRBV11-2 combines with J gene TRBJ2-1; D is possibly TRBD1 (6 bases). The germline V and J ends were trimmed by 3 bases and 2 bases, with 8 bases remaining between them. The germline gives CDR1 SGHAT, CDR2 FQNNGV. The CDR3 is 14 residues long. CDR3 amino acids: CASSFRDTYNEQFF. The CDR3 nucleotides read TGTGCCAGCAGCTTCCGGGACACCTACAATGAGCAGTTCTTC.

The chain couples TRBV4-3 to TRBJ1-2; D gene uncertain. V dropped 1 base and J dropped 8 bases, with 14 bases sitting between them. The CDR3 is 14 amino acids. Germline V gene data show CDR1 as LGHNA and CDR2 as YSLEER. This CDR3 is CASSQVLTPRGYTF. The CDR3, as DNA: TGCGCCAGCAGCCAAGTTTTAACCCCCCGGGGCTACACCTTC.

The chain is built from TRBV5-8 and TRBJ2-3; TRBD2 agrees at 8 bases. The V gene end was trimmed by 4 bases and the J gene end by 0 bases; junction bases not matched to a gene: 7. CDR1 SGHTS and CDR2 YDEGEE come from the germline V gene. The CDR3 covers 16 residues. CDR3 in amino acids: CASSLGLAISTDTQYF. The CDR3 nucleotides read TGTGCCAGCAGCCTCGGACTAGCCATTAGCACAGATACGCAGTATTTT.

CDR3 coding DNA: TGTGCCAGCAGTGACACGTTGGGACAGGGGACTAACTATGGCTACACCTTC. Translating it yields CASSDTLGQGTNYGYTF. The chain links TRBV27 to TRBJ1-2; TRBD1 aligns across 10 bases. The V and J ends lost 5 bases and 0 bases, in that order; junction bases with no gene match: 9. The length of the CDR3 is 17 residues. The V gene's germline CDR1 is MNHEY and CDR2 SMNVEV (reference sequence).

The chain employs TRBV19 and TRBJ1-2, with TRBD1 matching 8 bases. Germline V gives CDR1 LNHDA, CDR2 SQIVND (reference sequence). V lost 1 base to trimming and J lost 0 bases; unmatched junction nucleotides: 4. The CDR3 sequence is 16 residues long. The CDR3 nucleotides read TGTGCCAGTAGTATAGGAGGGACAGGCACTAACTATGGCTACACCTTC. It translates to CASSIGGTGTNYGYTF. The variable domain in full, completed from reference TRBV19 and TRBJ1-2, reads DGGITQSPKYLFRKEGQNVTLSCEQNLNHDAMYWYRQDPGQGLRLIYYSQIVNDFQKGDIAEGYSVSREKKESFPLTVTSAQKNPTAFYLCASSIGGTGTNYGYTFGSGTRLTVV.